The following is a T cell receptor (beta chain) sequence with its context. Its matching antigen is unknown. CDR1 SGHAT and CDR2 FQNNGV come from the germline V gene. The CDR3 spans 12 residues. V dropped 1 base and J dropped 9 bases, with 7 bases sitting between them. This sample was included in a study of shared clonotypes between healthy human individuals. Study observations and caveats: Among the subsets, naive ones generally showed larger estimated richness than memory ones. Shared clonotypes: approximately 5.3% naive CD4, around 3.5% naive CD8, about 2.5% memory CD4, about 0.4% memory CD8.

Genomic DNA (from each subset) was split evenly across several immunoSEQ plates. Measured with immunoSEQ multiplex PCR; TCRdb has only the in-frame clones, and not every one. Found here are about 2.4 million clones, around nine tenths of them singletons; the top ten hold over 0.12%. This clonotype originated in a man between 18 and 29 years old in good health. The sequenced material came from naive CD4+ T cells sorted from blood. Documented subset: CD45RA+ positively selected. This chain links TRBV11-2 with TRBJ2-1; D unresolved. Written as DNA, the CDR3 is TGTGCCAGCAGCTTAGCCTGGGGTGAGCAGTTCTTC. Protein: CASSLAWGEQFF.